The rows below give T cell receptor beta chains drawn from one sample of a study of kidney transplant recipient with SARS-CoV-2 infection. TCRdb re-analysed the reads in MiXCR, keeping a single row per CDR3 protein. The sample includes 200,000 to 300,000 distinct CDR3 sequences, 29% of them seen just once. The sample was a blood sample, taken at baseline and on day 111 from a kidney transplant recipient. The receptors come from a male patient in his thirties who had COVID-19 and was a kidney transplant recipient. Some of the T cells may derive from the graft donor. The CDR3 runs from the conserved cysteine through the conserved F or W. A D gene is named only where the DNA matches it firmly. The listing skips clone size in some rows; elsewhere it reads once, few, many or a size class.

>many|TRBJ1-2|TRBV28|NA
TGTGCCAGCATTACCCATGGCTACACCTTC
CASITHGYTF
>few|TRBJ2-1|TRBV5-5|TRBD2
TGTGCCAGCAGTGCAAAGACTAGCGGGAGGGTGGGGAATGAGCAGTTCTTC
CASSAKTSGRVGNEQFF
>NA|TRBJ2-3|TRBV11-2|TRBD2
TGTGCCAGCAGCCCGCGGACTAGTCAGTTTGCAGATACGCGGTATTTT
CASSPRTSQFADTRYF
>NA|TRBJ2-1|TRBV7-3|NA
TGTGCCAGCAGCTTGGGGACGGGAGAGTCTCACAATGAGCAGTTCTTC
CASSLGTGESHNEQFF
>NA|TRBJ2-6|TRBV7-4|NA
TGTGCCAGCAACTTGCCGTTCAGCTCGCAAAGTCGGGCCAACGTCCTGACTTTC
CASNLPFSSQSRANVLTF
>many|TRBJ2-1|TRBV12-3/TRBV12-4|NA
TGTGCCAGCAGCTCACGGGGGGAGCAGTTCTTC
CASSSRGEQFF
>many|TRBJ1-2|TRBV19|NA
TGTGCCAGTAGTCGCCCCATGACAAATCGAAAGACCTATGGCTACACCTTC
CASSRPMTNRKTYGYTF
>many|TRBJ2-7|TRBV28|TRBD1
TGTGCCAGCAGTACGACAGGGCCCTCGGGCCTCTACGAGCAGTACTTC
CASSTTGPSGLYEQYF
>NA|TRBJ1-2|TRBV5-8|NA
TGTGCCAGCTGCCTCAATCATCCACGAAAGACCTATGGCTACACCTTC
CASCLNHPRKTYGYTF
>many|TRBJ2-7|TRBV13|TRBD1
TGTGCCAGCAGCCCCCCGGGACAGCGGCTCTACGAGCAGTACTTC
CASSPPGQRLYEQYF
>many|TRBJ1-2|TRBV11-2|NA
TGTGCCAGCAGCTTAGGGGCAGGGTACATCGATGGCTACACCTTC
CASSLGAGYIDGYTF
>once|TRBJ1-5|TRBV6-5|NA
TGTGCCAGCAGTTACTCAAAAAGTCAGCCCCAGCATTTT
CASSYSKSQPQHF
>many|TRBJ2-6|TRBV8-2|NA
TGTGGCATACTGCAGAGGATAACACAAAGTCGGGCCAACGTCCTGACTTTC
CGILQRITQSRANVLTF
>many|TRBJ2-5|TRBV3-2|NA
TGTGCCAGCAGCCAACTTCGGACCCAGTACTTC
CASSQLRTQYF
>many|TRBJ1-5|TRBV12-3/TRBV12-4|NA
TGTGCCAGCAGTCGGGGGAGGGGAGGATATAGCAATCAGCCCCAGCATTTT
CASSRGRGGYSNQPQHF
>many|TRBJ1-1|TRBV15|NA
TGTGCCACCAGCAGTATGGCGGATATGAACACTGAAGCTTTCTTT
CATSSMADMNTEAFF
>many|TRBJ1-1|TRBV11-2|NA
TGTGCCAGCAGCTTAGCCCTTACTTTAAAATCCTTAAACGGGAGGGCTTTCTTT
CASSLALTLKSLNGRAFF
>NA|TRBJ2-1|TRBV12-3/TRBV12-4|NA
TGTGCCAGCGCCGATTGGGGGGAGTTAGGGAATAGGAGCTCCTACAATGAGCAGTTCTTC
CASADWGELGNRSSYNEQFF
>many|TRBJ2-1|TRBV6-5|NA
TGTGCCAGCAGCCCCTCTCGAAGGGGAGATAATGAGCAGTTCTTC
CASSPSRRGDNEQFF
>many|TRBJ1-2|TRBV20-1|NA
TGCAGTGCCACGCCTATGCCAGACAGGACTAACTATGGCTACACCTTC
CSATPMPDRTNYGYTF
>few|TRBJ1-1|TRBV18|TRBD1
TGTGCCAGCTCATCGGGACAGACCGAGGTTGTCTTT
CASSSGQTEVVF
>many|TRBJ2-2|TRBV19|NA
TGTGCCAGTAGTATGGGTCGGGGTGCGAACACCGGGGAGCTGTTTTTT
CASSMGRGANTGELFF